This T cell receptor (beta chain) emerged from a study of shared clonotypes between healthy human individuals. The wider study: Per donor, CD8 memory used one plate, CD8 naive used two, CD4 memory used three and CD4 naive used three. General observations from the study: Non-shared clonotypes were found to have lower generation probabilities than the clonotypes that were shared by all four of the sorted-subset donors.

A deep-level run was used for the assay. Some clones are missing from TCRdb's copy, which holds only in-frame ones; the method was immunoSEQ multiplex PCR. The table has about 2 million clones, around 96% seen once. CD45RO-negative CD8 cells positively selected for CCR7 made up the naive population, which excluded terminally differentiated effector memory CD45RA+ cells. Concerning this clone itself: Its target is unknown.

Looked up from germline, CDR1 is SGHVS and CDR2 is FQNEAQ. The CDR3 length is 17 residues. Trimming cost V 1 base and J 3 bases; bases outside gene matches: 11. The source of this sequence is a young man in good health. Sample: naive CD8+ T cells sorted from blood. The V call is TRBV7-8, the J call TRBJ1-2, with TRBD1 matching over 7 bases. The CDR3 DNA reads as TGTGCCAGCAGCTTAGGCAGGGGGGGAATTTTCGACTATGGCTACACCTTC. This codes for CASSLGRGGIFDYGYTF. Full variable domain (outside the CDR3, taken from reference TRBV7-8 and TRBJ1-2): GAGVSQSPRYKVAKRGQDVALRCDPISGHVSLFWYQQALGQGPEFLTYFQNEAQLDKSGLPSDRFFAERPEGSVSTLKIQRTQQEDSAVYLCASSLGRGGIFDYGYTFGSGTRLTVV.